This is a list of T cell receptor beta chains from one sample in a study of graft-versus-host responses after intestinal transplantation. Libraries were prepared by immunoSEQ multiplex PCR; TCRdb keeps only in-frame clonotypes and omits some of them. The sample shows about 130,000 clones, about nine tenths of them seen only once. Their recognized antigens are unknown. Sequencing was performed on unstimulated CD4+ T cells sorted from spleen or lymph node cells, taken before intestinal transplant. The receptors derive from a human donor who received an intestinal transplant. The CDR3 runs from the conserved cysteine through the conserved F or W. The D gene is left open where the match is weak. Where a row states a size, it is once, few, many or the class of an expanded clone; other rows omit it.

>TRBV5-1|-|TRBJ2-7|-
TGCGCCAGCAGCTTGGAGGTGGGGGCGGACGAGCAGTACTTC
CASSLEVGADEQYF
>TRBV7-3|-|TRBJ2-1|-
TGTGCCAGCAGCTTAACTCCAGGTGACAATGAGCAGTTCTTC
CASSLTPGDNEQFF
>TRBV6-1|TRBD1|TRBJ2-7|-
TGTGCCAGCAATGCCCGGACAGGGGGGTACGAGCAGTACTTC
CASNARTGGYEQYF
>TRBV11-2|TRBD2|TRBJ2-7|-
TGTGCCAGCAGCTCTGAGACTAGCGGGACGCAGTACTTC
CASSSETSGTQYF
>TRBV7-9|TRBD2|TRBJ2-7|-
TGTGCCAGCAGCTTGGGTTGGACTAGCGGGAGCACTAGCTCCTACGAGCAGTACTTC
CASSLGWTSGSTSSYEQYF
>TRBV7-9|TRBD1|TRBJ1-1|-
TGTGCCAGCAGCTTGGCCGGGACAGGGGCTTCTGGAGCTTTCTTT
CASSLAGTGASGAFF
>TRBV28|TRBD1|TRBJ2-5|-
TGTGCCAGCAGTTTGACGGGACAGATAGAAGAGACCCAGTACTTC
CASSLTGQIEETQYF
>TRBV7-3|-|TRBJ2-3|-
TGTGCCAGCAGCCTGGGACATAAGGATACGCAGTATTTT
CASSLGHKDTQYF
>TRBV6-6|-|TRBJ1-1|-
TGTGCCAGCACTCTCGGCGGGGTTAACACTGAAGCTTTCTTT
CASTLGGVNTEAFF
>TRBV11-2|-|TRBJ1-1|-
TGTGCCAGCAGCTTCGAACGGGGGACTGAAGCTTTCTTT
CASSFERGTEAFF
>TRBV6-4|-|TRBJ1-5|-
TGTGCCAGCAGTGAGACCCCTGGTAATCAGCCCCAGCATTTT
CASSETPGNQPQHF
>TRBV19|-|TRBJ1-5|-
TGTGCCAGTAGTCCCCCCCCTTCGGGGACTCAGCCCCAGCATTTT
CASSPPPSGTQPQHF
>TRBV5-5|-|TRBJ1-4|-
TGTGCCAGCAGCTTGATCGTGGCAGGACTGCGGGAAAAACTGTTTTTT
CASSLIVAGLREKLFF
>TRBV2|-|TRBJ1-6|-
TGTGCCAGCAGTGAAGGAAAGTTGGGGACGGGGTCACCCCTCCACTTT
CASSEGKLGTGSPLHF
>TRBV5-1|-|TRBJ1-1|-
TGCGCCAGCGGCAGGGGTATGAACACTGAAGCTTTCTTT
CASGRGMNTEAFF
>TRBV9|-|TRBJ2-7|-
TGTGCCAGCAGCGTAGGGTTAACAGGGTGGTACGAGCAGTACTTC
CASSVGLTGWYEQYF
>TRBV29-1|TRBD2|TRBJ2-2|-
TGCAGCGCCGGGGGGACGGCGGGGGAGCTGTTTTTT
CSAGGTAGELFF
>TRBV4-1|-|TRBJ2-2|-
TGCGCCAGCAGCCACCCCCTTTCCACCGGGGAGCTGTTTTTT
CASSHPLSTGELFF
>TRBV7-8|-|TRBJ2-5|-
TGTGCCAGCACCACCCCCACGGTACAGGCCCGAGGGACCCAGTACTTC
CASTTPTVQARGTQYF
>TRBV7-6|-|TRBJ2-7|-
TGTGCCAGCAGCTTAGAGGGCATCGAGCAGTACTTC
CASSLEGIEQYF
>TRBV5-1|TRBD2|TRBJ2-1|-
TGCGCCAGTTACCACCAGCGGGAGGGCCACAATGAGCAGTTCTTC
CASYHQREGHNEQFF
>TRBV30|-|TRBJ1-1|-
TGTGCCTGGGGTACACCGGAGGGAGCTTTCTTT
CAWGTPEGAFF
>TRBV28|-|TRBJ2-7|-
TGTGCCAGCAGTTTAGCCTCGGAGGGAACCTCCTACGAGCAGTACTTC
CASSLASEGTSYEQYF
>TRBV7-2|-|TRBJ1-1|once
TGTGCCAGCAGCTCCCCTGCTATGATGAAGGTGAACACTGAAGCTTTCTTT
CASSSPAMMKVNTEAFF
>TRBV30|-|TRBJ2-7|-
TGTGCCTGGGCTCTCGGACGATACGAGCAGTACTTC
CAWALGRYEQYF
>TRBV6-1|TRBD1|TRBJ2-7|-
TGTGCCAGCAGTATCAGGGGGAGCTCCTACGAGCAGTACTTC
CASSIRGSSYEQYF
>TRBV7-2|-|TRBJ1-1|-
TGTGCCAGCAGCTTAGGGGACCTGAACACTGAAGCTTTCTTT
CASSLGDLNTEAFF
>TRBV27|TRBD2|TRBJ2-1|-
TGTGCCAGCAGTTCTAAAACGGGACTAGGGTATCAGGGTGAGCAGTTCTTC
CASSSKTGLGYQGEQFF
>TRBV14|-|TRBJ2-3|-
TGTGCCAGCAGCCAAGCGGCGCTATTTACGCAGTATTTT
CASSQAALFTQYF
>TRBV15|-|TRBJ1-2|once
TGTGCCACCAGCAGAGGATGGGGGGAAGGCTATGGCTACACCTTC
CATSRGWGEGYGYTF
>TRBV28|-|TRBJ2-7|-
TGTGCCAGCAGAGCTACAGGGACGCAGTACTTC
CASRATGTQYF
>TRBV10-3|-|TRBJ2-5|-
TGTGCCATCAGTGAGTCGGTGGGAGGGGGGCAAGAGACCCAGTACTTC
CAISESVGGGQETQYF
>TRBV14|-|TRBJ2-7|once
TGTGCCAGCAGCCGTGTTGGGCAGGTCTACGAGCAGTACTTC
CASSRVGQVYEQYF
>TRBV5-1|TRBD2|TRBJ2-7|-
TGCGCCAGCAGCCTCAGGACTAGCGGGGGCCTGGAGCAGTACTTC
CASSLRTSGGLEQYF
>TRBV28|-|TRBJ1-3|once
TGTGCCAGCAGCCGAAGACTAAACACGCTTCGGGGAAACACCATATATTTT
CASSRRLNTLRGNTIYF
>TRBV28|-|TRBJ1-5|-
TGTGCCAGCGGAGGGGACCGCGGGAAGGGGCCCCAGCATTTT
CASGGDRGKGPQHF
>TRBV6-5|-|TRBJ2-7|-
TGTGCCAGCAGTTACCCCGACAGAGACACCTACGAGCAGTACTTC
CASSYPDRDTYEQYF
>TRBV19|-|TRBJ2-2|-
TGTGCCAGTAGCGGTCAGGCGAACACCGGGGAGCTGTTTTTT
CASSGQANTGELFF
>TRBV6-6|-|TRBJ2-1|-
TGTGCCAGCAGTTACGGAGAGACTTTGGGGCAGTTCTTC
CASSYGETLGQFF
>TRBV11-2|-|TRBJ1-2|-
TGTGCCAGCAGCTTAGACGGCCACTATGGCTACACCTTC
CASSLDGHYGYTF
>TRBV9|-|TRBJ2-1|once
TGTGCCAGCAGCGTAGTCCCGGGGGCTGAGCAGTTCTTC
CASSVVPGAEQFF
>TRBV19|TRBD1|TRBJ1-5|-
TGTGCCAGTAGTGGGGGACAGGGTAGTCAGCCCCAGCATTTT
CASSGGQGSQPQHF
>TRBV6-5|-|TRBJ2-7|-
TGTGCCAGCAGTGGAGGGACAGCGCGGACCTACGAGCAGTACTTC
CASSGGTARTYEQYF